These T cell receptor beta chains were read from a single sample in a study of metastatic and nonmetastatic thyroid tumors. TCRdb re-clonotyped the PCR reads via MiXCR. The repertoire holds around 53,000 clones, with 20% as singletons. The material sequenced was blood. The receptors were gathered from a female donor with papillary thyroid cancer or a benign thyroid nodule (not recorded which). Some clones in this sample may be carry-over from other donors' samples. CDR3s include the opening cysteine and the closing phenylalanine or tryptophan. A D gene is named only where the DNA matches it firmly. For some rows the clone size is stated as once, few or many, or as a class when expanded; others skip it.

CATSDPSGGGEQYF,TGTGCCACCAGTGATCCTTCAGGGGGCGGCGAGCAGTACTTC,many,TRBV24-1,TRBJ2-7,TRBD1
CASSIGTIGAEQFF,TGTGCCAGCAGCATAGGGACTATCGGAGCGGAGCAGTTCTTC,NA,TRBV7-8,TRBJ2-1,TRBD2
CSAPSPGSAWYVDEQYF,TGCAGTGCTCCCTCTCCAGGTTCCGCGTGGTATGTCGACGAGCAGTACTTC,NA,TRBV20-1,TRBJ2-7,NA
CATRQGNEAFF,TGTGCCACCAGACAGGGGAATGAAGCTTTCTTT,many,TRBV24-1,TRBJ1-1,TRBD1
CATSRLAGETQYF,TGTGCCACCAGCCGCCTAGCGGGTGAGACCCAGTACTTC,many,TRBV15,TRBJ2-5,TRBD2
CASSPGTHPRNEQFF,TGTGCCAGCAGTCCTGGGACCCACCCTCGGAATGAGCAGTTCTTC,few,TRBV6-1,TRBJ2-1,NA
CASSLVQGVVPNTEAFF,TGTGCCAGCAGTTTAGTTCAGGGGGTCGTACCGAACACTGAAGCTTTCTTT,many,TRBV12-3/TRBV12-4,TRBJ1-1,TRBD1
CASILEGGTGELFF,TGTGCCAGCATCTTAGAAGGGGGCACCGGGGAGCTGTTTTTT,NA,TRBV7-2,TRBJ2-2,NA
CASRLALSYEQYF,TGTGCCAGCCGACTTGCCCTCTCCTACGAGCAGTACTTC,many,TRBV28,TRBJ2-7,NA
CASREVVTSWPSSTDTQYF,TGCGCCAGCCGTGAGGTAGTGACTAGCTGGCCTTCTAGCACAGATACGCAGTATTTT,NA,TRBV10-1,TRBJ2-3,TRBD2
CASSAQPRGTGNTIYF,TGTGCCAGCAGCGCCCAACCTCGGGGGACAGGAAACACCATATATTTT,many,TRBV11-1,TRBJ1-3,NA
CAISESRAGNTEAFF,TGTGCCATCAGTGAGTCAAGGGCCGGGAACACTGAAGCTTTCTTT,many,TRBV10-3,TRBJ1-1,NA
CASSPDRMTQYF,TGTGCCAGCAGCCCGGACAGGATGACGCAGTATTTT,few,TRBV7-2,TRBJ2-3,TRBD1
CASSRTGEEYEQYF,TGCGCCAGCAGCCGAACAGGGGAGGAGTACGAGCAGTACTTC,many,TRBV4-1,TRBJ2-7,NA
CALRQPSGNTIYF,TGTGCCTTAAGACAGCCGTCTGGAAACACCATATATTTT,many,TRBV10-3,TRBJ1-3,NA
CASSSGKEKLFF,TGTGCCAGCAGTTCGGGGAAGGAAAAACTGTTTTTT,many,TRBV28,TRBJ1-4,NA
CASTTGTGGVLGGYTF,TGTGCCAGCACCACCGGGACAGGTGGCGTGCTGGGTGGCTACACCTTC,NA,TRBV28,TRBJ1-2,TRBD1
CASSPRQTNNNEQFF,TGTGCCAGCTCACCCAGACAGACGAACAACAATGAGCAGTTCTTC,many,TRBV18,TRBJ2-1,NA
CASSTPGQPHYGYTF,TGTGCCAGCAGTACTCCGGGACAGCCTCACTATGGCTACACATTC,NA,TRBV6-2/TRBV6-3,TRBJ1-2,TRBD1
CASCPTGTYGYTF,TGTGCCAGCTGCCCCACTGGGACTTATGGCTACACCTTC,many,TRBV28,TRBJ1-2,NA
CASSLLRKSTDTQYF,TGTGCCAGCAGCCTCCTACGGAAAAGCACAGATACGCAGTATTTT,many,TRBV2,TRBJ2-3,NA
CTSLPPALYGYTF,TGCACAAGTCTCCCCCCCGCCCTCTATGGCTACACCTTC,many,TRBV20-1,TRBJ1-2,NA
CASSFGTQLVQETQYF,TGTGCCAGCAGCTTTGGCACTCAACTAGTACAGGAGACCCAGTACTTC,many,TRBV11-2,TRBJ2-5,NA
CSAAPGGGNVAIMNTEAFF,TGCAGTGCCGCCCCCGGGGGGGGAAATGTGGCAATAATGAACACTGAAGCTTTCTTT,many,TRBV20-1,TRBJ1-1,NA
CATSDRTGGNIQYF,TGTGCCACCAGTGATCGTACAGGGGGGAACATTCAGTACTTC,many,TRBV24-1,TRBJ2-4,TRBD1
CASGLGTTEAFF,TGTGCCAGCGGGTTGGGGACGACTGAAGCATTCTTT,NA,TRBV12-3/TRBV12-4,TRBJ1-1,NA
CASSQNPAGTGHAPPHF,TGCGCCAGCAGCCAAAACCCCGCCGGGACAGGGCATGCACCCCCCCACTTT,NA,TRBV4-1,TRBJ1-6,TRBD1
CAWGEKRGSGNTIYF,TGTGCCTGGGGGGAAAAACGGGGATCTGGAAACACCATATATTTT,many,TRBV30,TRBJ1-3,NA
CASSLNNGYTF,TGCGCCAGCAGCCTGAACAATGGCTACACCTTC,many,TRBV5-1,TRBJ1-2,NA
CASRGDSNQPQHF,TGTGCCAGCAGAGGGGATAGCAATCAGCCCCAGCATTTT,many,TRBV12-3/TRBV12-4,TRBJ1-5,NA
CASSFGTGYGYTF,TGTGCCAGCAGCTTCGGGACTGGCTATGGCTACACCTTC,NA,TRBV7-3,TRBJ1-2,NA
CASSQTGTGRNEQYF,TGCGCCAGCAGCCAAACCGGGACAGGGAGGAACGAGCAGTACTTC,many,TRBV5-1,TRBJ2-7,TRBD1
CASSELGGSGSWYEQFF,TGTGCCAGCAGTGAACTGGGGGGTAGCGGGAGTTGGTATGAGCAGTTCTTC,few,TRBV6-1,TRBJ2-1,TRBD2
CASSANSYEQYF,TGTGCCAGCAGCGCAAACAGCTACGAGCAGTACTTC,NA,TRBV9,TRBJ2-7,NA
CASSERAGRFSYEQYF,TGCGCCAGCAGTGAGCGGGCGGGGCGATTCTCCTACGAGCAGTACTTC,many,TRBV10-2,TRBJ2-7,NA
CASSVELSGRTSGNTIYF,TGTGCCAGCAGCGTAGAGTTAAGTGGCCGGACCTCTGGAAACACCATATATTTT,NA,TRBV9,TRBJ1-3,NA
CASSLTWGSEQYF,TGTGCCAGCAGTTTAACATGGGGCTCGGAGCAGTACTTC,few,TRBV28,TRBJ2-7,NA
CASSREGGTEAFF,TGTGCCAGCAGTCGGGAAGGAGGCACTGAAGCTTTCTTT,many,TRBV2,TRBJ1-1,NA